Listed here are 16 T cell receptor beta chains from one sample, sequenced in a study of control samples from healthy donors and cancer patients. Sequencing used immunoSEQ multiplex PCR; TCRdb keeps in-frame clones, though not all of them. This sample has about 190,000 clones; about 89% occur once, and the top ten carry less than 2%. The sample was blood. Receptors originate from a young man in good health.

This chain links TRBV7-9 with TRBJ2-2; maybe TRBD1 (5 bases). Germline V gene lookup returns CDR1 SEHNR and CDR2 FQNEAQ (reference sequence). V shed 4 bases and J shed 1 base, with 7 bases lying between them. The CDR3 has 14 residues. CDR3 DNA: TGTGCCAGCAGCTCACAGGTGAACACCGGGGAGCTGTTTTTT. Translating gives CASSSQVNTGELFF.

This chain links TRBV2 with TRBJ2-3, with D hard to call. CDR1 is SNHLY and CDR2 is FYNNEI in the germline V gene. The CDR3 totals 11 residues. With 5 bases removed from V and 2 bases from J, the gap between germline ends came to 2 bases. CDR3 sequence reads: CASSYTDTQYF. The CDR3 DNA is TGTGCCAGCAGTTACACAGATACGCAGTATTTT. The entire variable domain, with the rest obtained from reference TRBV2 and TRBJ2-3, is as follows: EPEVTQTPSHQVTQMGQEVILRCVPISNHLYFYWYRQILGQKVEFLVSFYNNEISEKSEIFDDQFSVERPDGSNFTLKIRSTKLEDSAMYFCASSYTDTQYFGPGTRLTVL.

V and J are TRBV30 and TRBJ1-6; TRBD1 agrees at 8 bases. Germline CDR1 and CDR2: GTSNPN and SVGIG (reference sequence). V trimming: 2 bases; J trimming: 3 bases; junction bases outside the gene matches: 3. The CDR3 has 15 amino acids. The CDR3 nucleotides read TGTGCCTGGAGTATACAGGGGGACTATAATTCACCCCTCCACTTT. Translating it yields CAWSIQGDYNSPLHF.

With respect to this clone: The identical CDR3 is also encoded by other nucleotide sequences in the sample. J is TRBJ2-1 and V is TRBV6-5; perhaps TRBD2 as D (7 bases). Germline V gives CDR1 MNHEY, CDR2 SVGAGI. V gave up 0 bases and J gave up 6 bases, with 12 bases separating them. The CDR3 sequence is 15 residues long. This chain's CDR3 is CASSYSGGGGNEQFF. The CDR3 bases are TGTGCCAGCAGTTACTCTGGCGGGGGCGGCAATGAGCAGTTCTTC.

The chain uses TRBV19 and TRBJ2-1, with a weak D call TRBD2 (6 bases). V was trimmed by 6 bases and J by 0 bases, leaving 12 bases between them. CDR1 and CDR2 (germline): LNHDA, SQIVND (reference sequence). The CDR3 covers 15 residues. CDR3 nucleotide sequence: TGTGCCAGTAGATCCGGACTATCCTCCTACAATGAGCAGTTCTTC. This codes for CASRSGLSSYNEQFF.

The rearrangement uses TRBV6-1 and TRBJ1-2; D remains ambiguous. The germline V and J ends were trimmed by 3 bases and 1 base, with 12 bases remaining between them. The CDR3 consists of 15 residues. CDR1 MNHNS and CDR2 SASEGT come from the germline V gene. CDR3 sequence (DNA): TGTGCCAGCAGTGAGTTGTCCTTCGTTAACTATGGCTACACCTTC. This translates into CASSELSFVNYGYTF.

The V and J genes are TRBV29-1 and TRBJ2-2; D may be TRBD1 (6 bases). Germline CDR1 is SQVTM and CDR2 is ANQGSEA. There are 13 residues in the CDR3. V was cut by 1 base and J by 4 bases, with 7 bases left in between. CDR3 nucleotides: TGCAGCGTTGAAGGGACAGCCACCGGGGAGCTGTTTTTT. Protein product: CSVEGTATGELFF.

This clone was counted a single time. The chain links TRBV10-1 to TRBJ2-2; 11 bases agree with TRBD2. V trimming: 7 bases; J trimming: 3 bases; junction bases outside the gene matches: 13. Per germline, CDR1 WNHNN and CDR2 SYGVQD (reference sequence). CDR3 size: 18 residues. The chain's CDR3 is CASINLSGTSGYTGELFF. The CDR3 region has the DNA TGCGCCAGCATCAATCTGTCCGGGACTAGCGGTTACACCGGGGAGCTGTTTTTT.

CDR3 sequence: CSARRQNEQFF. Written as DNA, the CDR3 is TGCAGTGCTAGAAGGCAGAATGAGCAGTTCTTC. V gene TRBV20-1 combines with J gene TRBJ2-1; D remains unclear. Germline V gene data show CDR1 as DFQATT and CDR2 as SNEGSKA (reference sequence). The CDR3 is made up of 11 amino acids. Trimming took off 2 bases at V and 7 bases at J, with 6 bases between the two ends.

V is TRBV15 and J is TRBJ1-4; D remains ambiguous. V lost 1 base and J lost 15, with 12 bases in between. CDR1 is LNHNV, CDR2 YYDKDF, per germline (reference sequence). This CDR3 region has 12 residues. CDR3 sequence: CATSRGTESVFF. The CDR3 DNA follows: TGTGCCACCAGCAGAGGCACGGAGTCGGTGTTTTTT. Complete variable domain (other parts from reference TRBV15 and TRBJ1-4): DAMVIQNPRYQVTQFGKPVTLSCSQTLNHNVMYWYQQKSSQAPKLLFHYYDKDFNNEADTPDNFQSRRPNTSFCFLDIRSPGLGDTAMYLCATSRGTESVFFGSGTQLSVL.

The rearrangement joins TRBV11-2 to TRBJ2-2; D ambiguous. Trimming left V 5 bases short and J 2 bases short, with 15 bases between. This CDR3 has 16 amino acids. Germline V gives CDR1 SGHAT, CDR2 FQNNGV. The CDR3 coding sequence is TGTGCCAGCAGCCCCGCCCTGGCAGTTAACACCGGGGAGCTGTTTTTT. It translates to CASSPALAVNTGELFF.

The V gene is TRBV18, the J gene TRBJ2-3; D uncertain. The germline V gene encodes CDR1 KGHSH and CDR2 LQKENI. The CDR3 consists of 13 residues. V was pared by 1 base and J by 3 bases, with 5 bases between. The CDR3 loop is CASSPRATDTQYF. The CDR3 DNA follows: TGTGCCAGCTCACCACGCGCGACAGATACGCAGTATTTT.

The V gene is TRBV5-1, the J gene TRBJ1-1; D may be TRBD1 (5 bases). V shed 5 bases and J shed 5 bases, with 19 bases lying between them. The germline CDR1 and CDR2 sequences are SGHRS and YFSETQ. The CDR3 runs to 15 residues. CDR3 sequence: CASRVEGHKGTEAFF. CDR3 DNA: TGCGCCAGCAGAGTGGAAGGGCACAAGGGGACTGAAGCTTTCTTT.

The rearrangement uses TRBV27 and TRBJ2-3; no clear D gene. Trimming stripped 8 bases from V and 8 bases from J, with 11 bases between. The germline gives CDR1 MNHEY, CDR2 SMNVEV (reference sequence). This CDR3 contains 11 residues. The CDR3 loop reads CASSLKGTQYF. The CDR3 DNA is TGTGCCAGCTCCCTTAAGGGTACGCAGTATTTT.

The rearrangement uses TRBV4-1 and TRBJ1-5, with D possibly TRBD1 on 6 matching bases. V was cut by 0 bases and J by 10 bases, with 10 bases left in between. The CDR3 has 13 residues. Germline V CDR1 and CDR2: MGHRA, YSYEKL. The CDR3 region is CASSQDQGRPQHF. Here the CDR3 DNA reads TGCGCCAGCAGCCAAGATCAGGGGCGCCCCCAGCATTTT.

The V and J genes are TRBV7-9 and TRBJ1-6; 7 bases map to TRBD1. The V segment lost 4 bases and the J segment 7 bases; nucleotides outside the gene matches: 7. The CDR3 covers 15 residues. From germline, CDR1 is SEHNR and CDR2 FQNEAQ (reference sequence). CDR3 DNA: TGTGCCAGCAGCTCCCCGGGACAGTTGAATTCACCCCTCCACTTT. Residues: CASSSPGQLNSPLHF.